Listed below are T cell receptor beta chains from one sample, sequenced in a study of molecular identifiers for immune sequencing clone quantification. TCRdb analysed the PCR reads with MiXCR anew, one entry per CDR3 protein. The data show about 640,000 distinct CDR3 sequences, about 20% seen once. Sequenced sample: naive CD8+ T cells from blood, with Jurkat cell RNA spiked in. Source of these receptors: a human donor in good health. Some libraries in this study had Jurkat cell RNA spiked in. Each CDR3 is given with its conserved first and last residue. D genes are given only for firm matches. Clone size is stated in some rows and not others, as once, few, many or a class when expanded.

abundance | d_gene | j_gene | v_gene | len | CDR3nt | CDR3aa
many | - | TRBJ1-3 | TRBV4-3 | 19 | TGCGCCAGCAGCCAAAATCTTTTCGGAGAGGCGTACTCTGGAAACACCATATATTTT | CASSQNLFGEAYSGNTIYF
- | TRBD2 | TRBJ2-2 | TRBV9 | 18 | TGTGCCAGCAGCTTCACATACACTAGCGGGGGACGGGCCGGGGAGCTGTTTTTT | CASSFTYTSGGRAGELFF
many | - | TRBJ2-7 | TRBV11-2 | 13 | TGTGCCAGCAGCTTAGGGAAACCCTACGAGCAGTACTTC | CASSLGKPYEQYF
once | TRBD2 | TRBJ2-5 | TRBV12-3/TRBV12-4 | 15 | TGTGCCAGCAGTCCCGTCAGCGGGGGTTTGGGGACCCAGTACTTC | CASSPVSGGLGTQYF
many | - | TRBJ2-7 | TRBV6-6 | 13 | TGTGCCAGCAGCCCAGGACAGCTAGGGGAGCAGTACTTC | CASSPGQLGEQYF
few | TRBD2 | TRBJ2-7 | TRBV6-5 | 17 | TGTGCCAGCAGTTACTCGAGAGGTAGCGGGGTCCCCAACGAGCAGTACTTC | CASSYSRGSGVPNEQYF
- | - | TRBJ1-4 | TRBV2 | 15 | TGTGCCAGCAGTGAGCGCCCCTCGGTGGGTGAAAAACTGTTTTTT | CASSERPSVGEKLFF
- | - | TRBJ2-1 | TRBV11-1 | 12 | TGTGCCAGCAGCCCCGGGAAAGGCGAGCAGTTCTTT | CASSPGKGEQFF
few | TRBD1 | TRBJ2-7 | TRBV7-9 | 15 | TGTGCCAGCAGCCGCGACCGGGACAGGGGGCGCGAGCAGTACTTC | CASSRDRDRGREQYF
many | - | TRBJ2-3 | TRBV29-1 | 15 | TGCAGCGTTGAAGGGCGTAGGCAGAGCACAGATACGCAGTATTTT | CSVEGRRQSTDTQYF
many | TRBD1 | TRBJ1-4 | TRBV7-9 | 17 | TGTGCCAGCAGCTCGTCCCGGGACAGGGAGGGGAGAGAAAAACTGTTTTTT | CASSSSRDREGREKLFF
many | - | TRBJ2-7 | TRBV25-1 | 11 | TGCGCCAGCAGAGACAGCTACGAGCAGTACTTC | CASRDSYEQYF
- | TRBD2 | TRBJ2-1 | TRBV27 | 14 | TGTGCCAGCAGCCTAGCGGCCGACTACAATGAGCAGTTCTTC | CASSLAADYNEQFF
many | - | TRBJ2-7 | TRBV20-1 | 13 | TGCAGTGCTAGGGAAACGTGGGCCTACGAGCAGTACTTC | CSARETWAYEQYF
- | TRBD2 | TRBJ2-3 | TRBV27 | 19 | TGTGCCAGCAGTTTATCGCCTAGCGGGGGTACTTCTAGCACAGATACGCAGTATTTT | CASSLSPSGGTSSTDTQYF
many | TRBD1 | TRBJ1-1 | TRBV4-3 | 14 | TGCGCCAGCAGCCCCGGACAGGGATGGCCTGAAGCTTTCTTT | CASSPGQGWPEAFF
- | - | TRBJ2-7 | TRBV19 | 14 | TGTGCCAGTAGTATCCGGGAGAGCTCCTACGAGCAGTACTTC | CASSIRESSYEQYF
many | - | TRBJ2-7 | TRBV4-1 | 15 | TGCGCCAGCAGCCAAAGGGCGGACGAGGCCTACGAGCAGTACTTC | CASSQRADEAYEQYF
few | TRBD1 | TRBJ1-1 | TRBV20-1 | 17 | TGCAGTGCTGACCTCCGGGACAGGGGGGGGTTCGACACTGAAGCTTTCTTT | CSADLRDRGGFDTEAFF